The text below deals with one T cell receptor beta chain. Original analysis: How many nucleated cells were present was estimated from reference gene primer amplification. TCRdb's copy holds only in-frame clones and misses some; the assay was immunoSEQ multiplex PCR. The DNA gave D and trimming, while V, J and clone size come from that table. Of about 100,000 clones detected, approximately 84% appear once; the ten largest clones hold around a sixth. The data are from a study of blood T cell repertoires in COVID-19. Turning to the study itself: The cDNA or gDNA used as material had been derived from T cells, B-cell-depleted T cells, or PBMCs.

This CDR3 comprises 16 residues. The ends were cut back, 6 bases at V and 8 bases at J, with 23 bases in the middle. The germline CDR1 and CDR2 sequences are KGHDR and SFDVKD. The sequence was obtained from an older woman with acute or convalescent COVID-19. The chain recombines TRBV24-1 with TRBJ2-3; maybe TRBD2 (6 bases). Sequencing input: peripheral blood. The CDR3 spells CATSTPRSGIGGTQYF. In nucleotides, the CDR3 is TGTGCCACCAGTACCCCTAGGTCGGGGATCGGGGGTACGCAGTATTTT.